A single sample gave rise to the 19 T cell receptor beta chains below, sequenced in a study of CD8 T cells in ankylosing spondylitis. TCRdb fed the 5' RACE reads into MiXCR, producing one record per CDR3 protein. Altogether fewer than 650,000 distinct CDR3 sequences are present, 12% being singletons, with the ten largest covering about 6.8%. General study results and limits: Blood of patients with ankylosing spondylitis appeared to be characterized by a TCR beta motif of 8 or 9 highly homologous variants.

The antigens for these receptors are not known. Sequencing input: blood, either unsorted or a sorted T cell fraction (not recorded which). These receptors were obtained from a male donor with ankylosing spondylitis.

To note about this clonotype: With a much larger clone just one base away, this may be a read error. The rearrangement joins TRBV20-1 to TRBJ2-1; maybe TRBD2 (7 bases). This CDR3 comprises 16 residues. Germline assignment: CDR1 DFQATT and CDR2 SNEGSKA (reference sequence). Written as DNA, the CDR3 is TGCTGCGTCGGCGGAGGGGGGGCAGACACCTACAATGAGCAGTTCTTC. Translated: CCVGGGGADTYNEQFF.

The V and J genes are TRBV24-1 and TRBJ2-1, with 9 bases matching TRBD1. CDR1 and CDR2 from the germline V gene are KGHDR and SFDVKD. V trimming: 5 bases; J trimming: 7 bases; junction bases outside the gene matches: 8. This CDR3 has 15 amino acids. The CDR3 nucleotides are TGTGCCACCAGTGGGTACAGGGGGCAAGGAAATGAGCAGTTCTTC. This sequence encodes CATSGYRGQGNEQFF.

This clonotype has a handful of counts. The chain is built from TRBV7-9 and TRBJ2-1; 7 bases match TRBD1. The ends lost 5 bases at V and 10 bases at J; junction bases unmatched: 5. The CDR3 runs 12 residues. Germline CDR1 reads SEHNR; CDR2 reads FQNEAQ (reference sequence). CDR3 sequence reads: CASSRDREEQFF. For the CDR3, the DNA is TGTGCCAGCAGCCGCGACAGGGAAGAGCAGTTCTTC.

The gene calls are TRBV29-1 and TRBJ2-1, with 10 bases fitting TRBD2. The CDR3 runs to 14 residues. The V gene end was trimmed by 4 bases and the J gene end by 6 bases; junction bases not matched to a gene: 6. Looked up from germline, CDR1 is SQVTM and CDR2 is ANQGSEA. The CDR3 loop reads CSVGTSGFTNEQFF. The CDR3 DNA reads as TGCAGCGTTGGGACTAGCGGCTTCACCAATGAGCAGTTCTTC.

The rearrangement uses TRBV7-2 and TRBJ1-6, with unresolved D. Germline V gene sequence: CDR1 SGHTA, CDR2 FQGNSA. This CDR3 is 16 amino acids long. Trimming took off 2 bases at V and 5 bases at J, with 13 bases between the two ends. The CDR3, as DNA: TGTGCCAGCAGCTTATGGGGAGGGAGTAATAATTCACCCCTCCACTTT. This encodes CASSLWGGSNNSPLHF.

V and J are TRBV5-1 and TRBJ2-3; TRBD2 matches 8 bases. The CDR3 extends over 15 amino acids. From germline, CDR1 is SGHRS and CDR2 YFSETQ. Trimming took 5 bases from V and 7 from J; bases not matched to a gene: 12. CDR3 bases: TGCGCCAGCAGTCATCCGGGAGGGGGGGTCCATACGCAGTATTTT. Translating it yields CASSHPGGGVHTQYF.

This clonotype was recorded a few times. This rearrangement joins TRBV24-1 to TRBJ2-1; D possibly corresponds to TRBD2 (5 bases). This CDR3 is 16 amino acids long. Per germline, CDR1 KGHDR and CDR2 SFDVKD. With 0 bases removed from V and 1 base from J, the gap between germline ends came to 9 bases. This chain's CDR3 is CATSDLWGVSYNEQFF. CDR3 DNA: TGTGCCACCAGTGATTTGTGGGGAGTTTCCTACAATGAGCAGTTCTTC.

This chain joins TRBV5-1 and TRBJ2-2; D ambiguous. There are 13 residues in the CDR3. The germline gives CDR1 SGHRS, CDR2 YFSETQ. The V end lost 7 bases, the J end lost 3 bases, and 10 bases lay between the germline ends. In nucleotides, the CDR3 is TGCGCCAGCTATGAAATGGACACCGGGGAGCTGTTTTTT. Translated, it gives CASYEMDTGELFF. Complete variable domain (other parts from reference TRBV5-1 and TRBJ2-2): KAGVTQTPRYLIKTRGQQVTLSCSPISGHRSVSWYQQTPGQGLQFLFEYFSETQRNKGNFPGRFSGRQFSNSRSEMNVSTLELGDSALYLCASYEMDTGELFFGEGSRLTVL.

This rearrangement joins TRBV2 to TRBJ1-3, with TRBD1 matching over 10 bases. V shed 8 bases and J 4 bases; nucleotides not matched to a gene: 5. The germline V gene has CDR1 SNHLY and CDR2 FYNNEI. The CDR3 runs to 14 residues. The CDR3, as DNA: TGTGCCAGCGTGGACAGGGGGATAGGAAACACCATATATTTT. As protein: CASVDRGIGNTIYF.

The chain combines TRBV19 with TRBJ2-1; D is unresolved. This CDR3 is built from 10 residues. V lost 10 bases and J 3 bases, leaving 4 bases between the germline ends. In germline, CDR1 is LNHDA, CDR2 SQIVND (reference sequence). Here the CDR3 DNA reads TGTGCCACCGGCTACAATGAGCAGTTCTTC. Protein: CATGYNEQFF.

V and J are TRBV20-1 and TRBJ2-1; the match to TRBD1 covers 9 bases. V lost 6 bases to trimming and J lost 7 bases; unmatched junction nucleotides: 7. The CDR3 totals 13 residues. Germline CDR1 is DFQATT and CDR2 is SNEGSKA (reference sequence). For the CDR3, the DNA is TGCAGTGCCCGGGACAGGGCTGATAATGAGCAGTTCTTC. It encodes CSARDRADNEQFF.

This clonotype has more than one count but fewer than ten. The chain joins TRBV6-2 or TRBV6-3 to TRBJ2-1; 9 bases line up with TRBD2. The CDR3 is 14 amino acids. The germline gives CDR1 MNHEY, CDR2 SVGEGT. After removal of 8 bases from V and 8 bases from J, the junction contained 10 bases not matched to a gene. CDR3 nucleotide sequence: TGTGCCAGCTTAGCGGGAGAGGGTATACATGAGCAGTTCTTC. Its translation is CASLAGEGIHEQFF.

The chain employs TRBV5-6 and TRBJ2-5; TRBD1 agrees at 9 bases. CDR1 and CDR2 (germline): SGHDT, YYEEEE. Trimming removed 4 bases from V and 6 bases from J; junction bases left unmatched: 4. This CDR3 has 13 amino acids. For the CDR3, the DNA is TGTGCCAGCAGCGGACAGGGGATGAAGACCCAGTACTTC. Its translation: CASSGQGMKTQYF. Together with reference TRBV5-6 and TRBJ2-5, the CDR3 gives the full variable domain: DAGVTQSPTHLIKTRGQQVTLRCSPKSGHDTVSWYQQALGQGPQFIFQYYEEEERQRGNFPDRFSGHQFPNYSSELNVNALLLGDSALYLCASSGQGMKTQYFGPGTRLLVL.

This clonotype was picked up many times. This chain uses TRBV7-9 with TRBJ2-2; a possible D gene is TRBD2 (6 bases). The CDR3 spans 15 residues. Between the trimmed V and J ends, which lost 8 bases and 2 bases, there was a span of 15 bases. Per germline, CDR1 SEHNR and CDR2 FQNEAQ (reference sequence). The CDR3 DNA reads as TGTGCCAGCGTCGGGGGACTGACTAACACCGGGGAGCTGTTTTTT. Its protein product is CASVGGLTNTGELFF.

This clonotype came up a few times. The V call is TRBV5-5, the J call TRBJ2-5; TRBD2 aligns across 7 bases. After removal of 3 bases from V and 4 bases from J, the junction contained 15 bases not matched to a gene. The CDR3 extends over 17 amino acids. Germline loops: CDR1 SGHKS, CDR2 YYEKEE (reference sequence). The CDR3 protein is CASSSGGASGTGETQYF. The CDR3 region has the DNA TGTGCCAGCAGCTCAGGTGGAGCTAGCGGCACGGGAGAGACCCAGTACTTC.

This clonotype was seen a handful of times. The rearrangement links TRBV3-1 to TRBJ2-6; maybe TRBD1 (5 bases). Trimming stripped 2 bases from V and 0 bases from J, with 20 bases between. Germline CDR1 reads LGHDT; CDR2 reads YNNKEL (reference sequence). This CDR3 spans 20 amino acids. Here the CDR3 DNA reads TGTGCCAGCAGCCAAACCCCGAGGACACACTTATTCTCTGGGGCCAACGTCCTGACTTTC. Amino acids: CASSQTPRTHLFSGANVLTF. Full variable domain (rest looked up from reference TRBV3-1 and TRBJ2-6): DTAVSQTPKYLVTQMGNDKSIKCEQNLGHDTMYWYKQDSKKFLKIMFSYNNKELIINETVPNRFSPKSPDKAHLNLHINSLELGDSAVYFCASSQTPRTHLFSGANVLTFGAGSRLTVL.

This clonotype was seen only a few times. The chain has TRBV7-9 and TRBJ1-1; D is possibly TRBD1 (5 bases). This CDR3 spans 13 amino acids. V lost 1 base and J 9 bases, leaving 12 bases between the germline ends. CDR1 SEHNR and CDR2 FQNEAQ come from the germline V gene (reference sequence). This chain's CDR3 is CASSLEGDSKAFF. The CDR3 nucleotides read TGTGCCAGCAGCTTAGAAGGTGACAGTAAAGCTTTCTTT.

The chain combines TRBV20-1 with TRBJ1-2, with no clear D. CDR1 is DFQATT, CDR2 SNEGSKA, per germline (reference sequence). The CDR3 length is 14 residues. Trimming shortened V by 0 bases and J by 1 base, and 9 bases separated the two germline ends. CDR3: CSARDKRYNYGYTF. For the CDR3, the DNA is TGCAGTGCTAGAGATAAGAGATATAACTATGGCTACACCTTC.

The chain recombines TRBV20-1 with TRBJ1-2; D is possibly TRBD1 (5 bases). Trimming left V 3 bases short and J 4 bases short, with 12 bases between. Germline CDR1 reads DFQATT; CDR2 reads SNEGSKA (reference sequence). This CDR3 comprises 13 residues. CDR3 bases: TGCAGTGCTAGTTCACGGGGCGTCTATGGCTACACCTTC. It is translated as CSASSRGVYGYTF.